A single sample gave rise to the 20 T cell receptor beta chains below, sequenced in a study of blood T cell repertoires in COVID-19. Repertoires were generated with immunoSEQ multiplex PCR, while TCRdb's copy carries only in-frame clones and drops some. This sample carries approximately 200,000 clones, 86% of them seen once, and the ten largest clones take 4.4%. The material sequenced was peripheral blood. The source is a man aged 50-60 years with acute or convalescent COVID-19.

This clone was counted at least ten times. The chain employs TRBV5-4 and TRBJ2-5, with 7 bases that match TRBD2. The germline V gene has CDR1 SGHNT and CDR2 YYREEE (reference sequence). Trimming took 0 bases from V and 2 from J; bases not matched to a gene: 4. The length of the CDR3 is 15 residues. Here the CDR3 DNA reads TGTGCCAGCAGCTTGGCCTACGGGGGGCAAGAGACCCAGTACTTC. It is translated as CASSLAYGGQETQYF.

The V call is TRBV7-2, the J call TRBJ2-3; a weak D match, TRBD1 (5 bases). The germline CDR1 and CDR2 sequences are SGHTA and FQGNSA. This CDR3 is 16 amino acids long. The V and J ends lost 0 bases and 3 bases respectively, with 13 bases between them. The CDR3 DNA reads as TGTGCCAGCAGCTTAGCGGTGGGGCGCAAGACAGATACGCAGTATTTT. This translates into CASSLAVGRKTDTQYF.

This chain joins TRBV6-2 or TRBV6-3 and TRBJ1-1, with 7 bases lining up with TRBD1. V dropped 4 bases and J dropped 0; count of bases not matched to a gene: 5. Germline-derived CDR1 and CDR2 are MNHEY and SVGEGT. The CDR3 is 15 amino acids. CDR3 amino acids: CASSSRQGLNTEAFF. The CDR3 nucleotides are TGTGCCAGCAGTTCCCGACAGGGCTTGAACACTGAAGCTTTCTTT.

The V and J genes are TRBV30 and TRBJ2-7; 9 bases are a match to TRBD1. The V gene end was trimmed by 2 bases and the J gene end by 5 bases; junction bases not matched to a gene: 10. CDR3 length equals 15 residues. From germline, CDR1 is GTSNPN and CDR2 SVGIG (reference sequence). DNA of the CDR3: TGTGCCTGGAGTCTCCCCGGGACAGGGAGGAACGAGCAGTACTTC. It codes for CAWSLPGTGRNEQYF.

The rearrangement joins TRBV5-6 to TRBJ1-2; no firm D call. The CDR3 has 12 amino acids. Germline values: CDR1 SGHDT, CDR2 YYEEEE. The ends were cut back, 4 bases at V and 7 bases at J, with 11 bases in the middle. In DNA, the CDR3 is TGTGCCAGCAGCCTCTCACGGGTTGGCTACACCTTC. Translating it yields CASSLSRVGYTF.

The rearrangement links TRBV3-1 (or the pseudogene TRBV3-2) to TRBJ2-5, with 8 bases matching TRBD1. Trimming took 4 bases from V and 3 from J; bases not matched to a gene: 16. Germline V gives CDR1 LGHDT, CDR2 YNNKEL (reference sequence). The CDR3 extends over 18 amino acids. The CDR3 DNA follows: TGTGCCAGCAGCCGCGACGAGGACAGGGCGCTTCCTGAAGAGACCCAGTACTTC. Protein: CASSRDEDRALPEETQYF.

Remarks on this clone: Other DNA variants within this sample encode the same CDR3. The chain links TRBV27 to TRBJ1-1; D remains ambiguous. Germline CDR1 MNHEY, CDR2 SMNVEV (reference sequence). Trimming left V 2 bases short and J 0 bases short, with 4 bases between. This CDR3 contains 13 residues. The CDR3 loop is CASSLLMNTEAFF. DNA for the CDR3: TGTGCCAGCAGTTTACTAATGAACACTGAAGCTTTCTTT.

The chain couples TRBV6-2 or TRBV6-3 to TRBJ2-5, with 7 bases fitting TRBD1. From germline, CDR1 is MNHEY and CDR2 SVGEGT. V lost 4 bases and J lost 2; bases outside the gene matches: 4. CDR3 length: 14 residues. The DNA of the CDR3 is TGTGCCAGCAGTTGGGGACAGATACAAGAGACCCAGTACTTC. This encodes CASSWGQIQETQYF.

This sequence joins TRBV29-1 and TRBJ1-4, with 9 bases lining up with TRBD1. With 7 bases clipped from V and 8 bases from J, the junction kept 14 bases outside the gene matches. The CDR3 runs to 15 residues. Germline CDR1 is SQVTM and CDR2 is ANQGSEA. In nucleotides, the CDR3 is TGCAGCGGAGGGGTCCTAGGACAGGGGCTCGAAAAACTGTTTTTT. Its translation is CSGGVLGQGLEKLFF.

This clone was seen just once. J is TRBJ1-4 and V is TRBV19; unclear D gene. There are 15 residues in the CDR3. Germline V gives CDR1 LNHDA, CDR2 SQIVND (reference sequence). V was shortened by 6 bases and J by 6 bases, with 17 bases between the two germline ends. The CDR3 here is CASRQRGPSHEKLFF. The CDR3 DNA sequence: TGTGCCAGTAGGCAACGTGGGCCGTCCCATGAAAAACTGTTTTTT.

This clone was counted once. The chain employs TRBV2 and TRBJ2-4, with 10 positions matching TRBD1. The CDR3 has 14 amino acids. The germline CDR1 and CDR2 sequences are SNHLY and FYNNEI. V dropped 9 bases and J dropped 8; count of bases not matched to a gene: 10. CDR3 sequence reads: CARRGTGEGDIQYF. Written as DNA, the CDR3 is TGTGCCAGGAGGGGGACAGGGGAAGGGGACATTCAGTACTTC.

The V call is TRBV12-3 or TRBV12-4, the J call TRBJ1-2, with 9 bases that match TRBD1. V gave up 7 bases and J gave up 6 bases; unmatched junction bases: 6. This CDR3 contains 13 residues. The CDR3 loop reads CASTQQGAHGYTF. DNA for the CDR3: TGTGCCAGCACCCAACAGGGGGCACATGGCTACACCTTC.

This rearrangement joins TRBV5-5 to TRBJ2-7, with 10 positions matching TRBD1. From germline, CDR1 is SGHKS and CDR2 YYEKEE (reference sequence). The V gene end was trimmed by 4 bases and the J gene end by 3 bases; junction bases not matched to a gene: 7. The CDR3 consists of 15 residues. In DNA, the CDR3 is TGTGCCAGCAGCCGGGTGGGGACAGGGGTCTACGAGCAGTACTTC. This encodes CASSRVGTGVYEQYF. Full variable domain (outside the CDR3, taken from reference TRBV5-5 and TRBJ2-7): DAGVTQSPTHLIKTRGQQVTLRCSPISGHKSVSWYQQVLGQGPQFIFQYYEKEERGRGNFPDRFSARQFPNYSSELNVNALLLGDSALYLCASSRVGTGVYEQYFGPGTRLTVT.

The V gene is TRBV7-6, the J gene TRBJ2-3; tentative D call: TRBD1 (6 bases). V dropped 5 bases and J dropped 0 bases, with 15 bases sitting between them. The CDR3 is 16 residues long. Germline assignment: CDR1 SGHVS and CDR2 FNYEAQ. The CDR3 here is CASSRTDLSSTDTQYF. As DNA, the CDR3 is TGTGCCAGCAGCCGGACAGACCTTTCTAGCACAGATACGCAGTATTTT.

This sequence joins TRBV7-2 and TRBJ2-3; D is perhaps TRBD2 (6 bases). Germline V gene data show CDR1 as SGHTA and CDR2 as FQGNSA. The CDR3 loop spans 13 amino acids. Trimming removed 4 bases from V and 9 bases from J, with 14 bases in between. CDR3 in DNA: TGTGCCAGCAGCTCGGGGGAGAGGGGCACGCAGTATTTT. It specifies CASSSGERGTQYF.

The J gene is TRBJ1-2, the V gene TRBV14, with 7 positions matching TRBD1. The germline gives CDR1 SGHDN, CDR2 FVKESK. There are 15 residues in the CDR3. Trimming removed 5 bases from V and 4 bases from J; junction bases left unmatched: 10. The CDR3 sequence: CASSYRASGGYGYTF. Written as DNA, the CDR3 is TGTGCCAGCAGCTACCGAGCCTCAGGGGGCTATGGCTACACCTTC. Full variable domain (remainder filled in from reference TRBV14 and TRBJ1-2): EAGVTQFPSHSVIEKGQTVTLRCDPISGHDNLYWYRRVMGKEIKFLLHFVKESKQDESGMPNNRFLAERTGGTYSTLKVQPAELEDSGVYFCASSYRASGGYGYTFGSGTRLTVV.

V gene TRBV10-1 combines with J gene TRBJ2-1, with D tentatively TRBD2 (5 bases). Germline V gene data show CDR1 as WNHNN and CDR2 as SYGVQD (reference sequence). The CDR3 length is 16 residues. V gave up 3 bases and J gave up 1 base, with 13 bases separating them. CDR3 in DNA: TGCGCCAGCAGTGACCTTAAACGGGGTTCCTACAATGAGCAGTTCTTC. Translating gives CASSDLKRGSYNEQFF.

V and J are TRBV6-6 and TRBJ1-3; TRBD1 is a possible D gene (5 bases). Germline loops: CDR1 MNHNY, CDR2 SVGAGI (reference sequence). Trimming removed 0 bases at V and 8 bases at J, with 17 bases between. The CDR3 consists of 16 residues. CDR3 sequence (DNA): TGTGCCAGCAGTTACTCGCTAACAGGCATCCAGGACACCATATATTTT. This gives the protein CASSYSLTGIQDTIYF.

On this clone itself: The junction and the germline gene differ at one end; a read error may be behind it. The chain has TRBV28 and TRBJ1-5, with TRBD1 identical over 9 bases. The CDR3 spans 15 residues. Germline V gene data show CDR1 as MDHEN and CDR2 as SYDVKM. The CDR3 loop reads CASSLWDRENQPQHF. The DNA for the CDR3 is TGTGCCAGCAGCTTATGGGACAGGGAGAATCAGCCCCAGCATTTT.

The gene calls are TRBV5-1 and TRBJ1-2; D possibly corresponds to TRBD1 (6 bases). The CDR3 contains 15 residues. Germline V gene sequence: CDR1 SGHRS, CDR2 YFSETQ. The V and J ends lost 2 bases and 0 bases respectively, with 11 bases between them. Written as DNA, the CDR3 is TGCGCCAGCAGCTTCTCAGGGGCACCTAACTATGGCTACACCTTC. As protein: CASSFSGAPNYGYTF.